This T cell receptor (beta chain) was identified during a study of T-cell memory formation after mild COVID-19. Overall study findings and caveats: Cross-reactive memory seemingly joined, as some responding clones were found in pre-infection memory. Balance between CD4 and CD8 was seen in clones contracting day 15 to 85, and a CD4+ lean was seen in later expanders. Chiefly within CM and EM were the contracting CD4+ clones; CD8+ ones were within EMRA.

Each CDR3 protein is one row after TCRdb ran MiXCR on the 5' RACE reads. The repertoire has about 560,000 distinct CDR3 sequences, about 22% of them found once; the top ten carry approximately 8%. V lost 0 bases to trimming and J lost 1 base, with 10 bases between them. CDR3 length: 15 amino acids. Germline lookup yields CDR1 SGDLS and CDR2 YYNGEE. Concerning this clonotype: Its antigen is still unknown.

This clonotype was obtained from an adult woman who had mild COVID-19 (a few samples of this study predate the infection). Cell type and time point are not known. The genes are TRBV9 and TRBJ1-2; TRBD1 is a possible D gene (5 bases). The sequencing sample was made of PBMCs or a T cell subset sorted from them (not recorded which). CDR3 DNA sequence: TGTGCCAGCAGCGTAGGGGGGACTCGTAACTATGGCTACACCTTC. Its translation is CASSVGGTRNYGYTF. Full variable domain (missing parts from reference TRBV9 and TRBJ1-2): DSGVTQTPKHLITATGQRVTLRCSPRSGDLSVYWYQQSLDQGLQFLIQYYNGEERAKGNILERFSAQQFPDLHSELNLSSLELGDSALYFCASSVGGTRNYGYTFGSGTRLTVV.